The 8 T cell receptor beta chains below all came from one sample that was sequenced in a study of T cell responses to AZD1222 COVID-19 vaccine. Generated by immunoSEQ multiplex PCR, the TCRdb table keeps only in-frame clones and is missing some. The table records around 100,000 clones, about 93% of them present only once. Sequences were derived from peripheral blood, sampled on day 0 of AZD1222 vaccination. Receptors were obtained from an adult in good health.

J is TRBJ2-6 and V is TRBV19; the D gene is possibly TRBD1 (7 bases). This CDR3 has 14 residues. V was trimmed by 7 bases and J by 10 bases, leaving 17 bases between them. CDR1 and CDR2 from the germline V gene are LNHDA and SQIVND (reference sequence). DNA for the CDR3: TGTGCCAGTACCCCAAGGGGGCGGGGTAACGTCCTGACTTTC. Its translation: CASTPRGRGNVLTF.

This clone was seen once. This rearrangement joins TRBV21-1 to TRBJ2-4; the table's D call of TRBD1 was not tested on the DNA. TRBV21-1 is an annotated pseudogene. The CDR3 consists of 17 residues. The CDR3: CASIFTGGPPAKNIQYF. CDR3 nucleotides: TGTGCCAGCATCTTTACAGGGGGCCCTCCAGCCAAAAACATTCAGTACTTC.

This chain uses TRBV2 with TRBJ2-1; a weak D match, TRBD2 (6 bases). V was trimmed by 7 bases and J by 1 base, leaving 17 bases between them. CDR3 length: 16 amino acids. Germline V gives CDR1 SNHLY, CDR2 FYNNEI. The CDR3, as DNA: TGTGCCAGCAAAAAGACCCCGGGACTTTCCTACAATGAGCAGTTCTTC. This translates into CASKKTPGLSYNEQFF.

For the CDR3, the DNA is TGCGCCAGCACGCCATACCCGGTAAGGCATGGCTACACCTTC. It encodes CASTPYPVRHGYTF. The chain couples TRBV5-1 to TRBJ1-2; D not resolved. V was shortened by 6 bases and J by 6 bases, with 18 bases between the two germline ends. From germline, CDR1 is SGHRS and CDR2 YFSETQ. The CDR3 contains 14 residues.

CDR3 region: CASSLEGDRLGYTF. The CDR3 coding sequence is TGTGCCAGCAGCTTGGAGGGGGACAGGCTTGGCTACACCTTC. The chain couples TRBV5-4 to TRBJ1-2, with 8 bases fitting TRBD1. The length of the CDR3 is 14 residues. V shed 0 bases and J 7 bases; nucleotides not matched to a gene: 5. CDR1 is SGHNT, CDR2 YYREEE, per germline (reference sequence).

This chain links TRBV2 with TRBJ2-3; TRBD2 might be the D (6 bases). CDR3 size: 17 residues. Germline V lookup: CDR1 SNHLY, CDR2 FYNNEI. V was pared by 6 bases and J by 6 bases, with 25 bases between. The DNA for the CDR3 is TGTGCCAGCAGGGAAATTGGGGGGAGGCGTTCGGGTGATACGCAGTATTTT. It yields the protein CASREIGGRRSGDTQYF.

This CDR3 reads CASGTGPAYTEAFF. The DNA for the CDR3 is TGTGCCAGCGGCACCGGGCCAGCTTACACTGAAGCTTTCTTT. The rearrangement links TRBV27 to TRBJ1-1; D not certain. The CDR3 contains 14 residues. With 8 bases removed from V and 3 bases from J, the gap between germline ends came to 16 bases. CDR1 and CDR2 from the germline V gene are MNHEY and SMNVEV (reference sequence).

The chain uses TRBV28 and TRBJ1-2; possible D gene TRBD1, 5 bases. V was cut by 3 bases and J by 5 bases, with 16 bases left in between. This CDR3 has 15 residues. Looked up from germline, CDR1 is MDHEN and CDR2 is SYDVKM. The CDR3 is CASSFSTRVGYGYTF. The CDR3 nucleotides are TGTGCCAGCAGTTTTTCTACCAGGGTAGGATATGGCTACACCTTC.